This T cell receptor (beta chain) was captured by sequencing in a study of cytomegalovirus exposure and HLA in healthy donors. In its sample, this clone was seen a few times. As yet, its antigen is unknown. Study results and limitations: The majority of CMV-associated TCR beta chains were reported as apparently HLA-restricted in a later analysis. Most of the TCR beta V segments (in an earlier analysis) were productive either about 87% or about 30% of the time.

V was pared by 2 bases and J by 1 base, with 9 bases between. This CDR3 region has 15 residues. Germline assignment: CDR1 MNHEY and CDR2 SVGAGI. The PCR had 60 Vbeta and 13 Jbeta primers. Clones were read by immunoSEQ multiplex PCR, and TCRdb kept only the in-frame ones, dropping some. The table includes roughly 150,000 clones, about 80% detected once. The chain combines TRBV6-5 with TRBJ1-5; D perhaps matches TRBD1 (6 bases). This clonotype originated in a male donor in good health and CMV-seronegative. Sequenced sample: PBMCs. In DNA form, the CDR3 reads TGTGCCAGCAGTTACGCAGGGGCCAGCAATCAGCCCCAGCATTTT. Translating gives CASSYAGASNQPQHF.